This TCR beta chain is drawn from a study of T cell repertoires in cytomegalovirus infection. The CDR3 extends over 14 amino acids. The V segment lost 6 bases and the J segment 4 bases; nucleotides outside the gene matches: 8. The germline V gene has CDR1 SNHLY and CDR2 FYNNEI. Each CDR3 protein is one row after TCRdb ran MiXCR on the reads. The table has about 920,000 distinct CDR3 sequences, less than 40% seen once. Turning to this clonotype: Its matching antigen is unknown.

This specimen consisted of cultured CD8+ T cells from PBMCs, obtained from culture after CMV antigen stimulation. This clonotype was sampled from a human donor in good health (CMV status not recorded). Some clones in this sample may be carry-over from other donors' samples. This chain joins TRBV2 and TRBJ1-1; 7 bases map to TRBD1. Here the CDR3 DNA reads TGTGCCAGCAGGAGGGACAGTTCTTTCACTGAAGCTTTCTTT. Protein: CASRRDSSFTEAFF.